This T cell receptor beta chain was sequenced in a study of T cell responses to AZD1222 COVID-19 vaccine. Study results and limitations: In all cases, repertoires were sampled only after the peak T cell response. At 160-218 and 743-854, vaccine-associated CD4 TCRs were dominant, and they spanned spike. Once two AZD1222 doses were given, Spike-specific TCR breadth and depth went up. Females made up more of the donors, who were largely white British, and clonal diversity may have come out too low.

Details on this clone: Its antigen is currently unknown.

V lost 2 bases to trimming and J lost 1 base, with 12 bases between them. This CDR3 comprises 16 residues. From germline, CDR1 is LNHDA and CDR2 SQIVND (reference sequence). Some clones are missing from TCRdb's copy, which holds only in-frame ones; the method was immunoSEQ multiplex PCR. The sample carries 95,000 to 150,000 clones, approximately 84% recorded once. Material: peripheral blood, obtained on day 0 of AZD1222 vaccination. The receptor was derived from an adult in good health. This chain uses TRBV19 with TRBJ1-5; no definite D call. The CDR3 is CASSISGIQSNQPQHF. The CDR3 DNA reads TGTGCCAGTAGTATATCAGGAATACAAAGCAATCAGCCCCAGCATTTT.